This passage covers 20 T cell receptor beta chains from one sample sequenced in a study of blood T cell repertoires in COVID-19. The repertoire was sequenced with immunoSEQ multiplex PCR; TCRdb's copy has only in-frame clones and lacks some. Of approximately 190,000 clones in the sample, roughly 82% were seen once. Sequenced input: peripheral blood. The receptor source for this set is an older woman with COVID-19, enrolled during active disease.

J is TRBJ2-1 and V is TRBV19, with 8 bases identical to TRBD1. This CDR3 region has 15 residues. CDR1 LNHDA and CDR2 SQIVND come from the germline V gene (reference sequence). The ends lost 6 bases at V and 8 bases at J; junction bases unmatched: 12. As DNA, the CDR3 is TGTGCCAGTAGCAACCCGGGACAGGCGGTTGATGAGCAGTTCTTC. Residues: CASSNPGQAVDEQFF.

CDR3 DNA sequence: TGTGCCAGCACTTTCCGGGGGGCGCGGAGCTACACCTTC. This gives the protein CASTFRGARSYTF. The chain joins TRBV6-1 to TRBJ1-2, with a possible D match to TRBD1 (6 bases). The V end was cut by 7 bases, the J end by 9 bases, with 18 bases between. CDR3 length: 13 amino acids. Looked up from germline, CDR1 is MNHNS and CDR2 is SASEGT.

The chain couples TRBV4-3 to TRBJ1-1; 8 nucleotides line up with TRBD1. CDR1 is LGHNA, CDR2 YSLEER, per germline. V shed 1 base, J shed 0 bases, and the junction held 7 bases outside the gene matches. The CDR3 is 17 residues long. CDR3 nucleotide sequence: TGCGCCAGCAGCCAAGGACAGGGGAAGAGGATGAACACTGAAGCTTTCTTT. Translation: CASSQGQGKRMNTEAFF.

The chain uses TRBV2 and TRBJ2-1, with D possibly TRBD2 on 5 matching bases. This CDR3 contains 14 residues. The germline CDR1 and CDR2 sequences are SNHLY and FYNNEI. V was shortened by 7 bases and J by 2 bases, with 12 bases between the two germline ends. The CDR3 loop reads CASTQAGTYNEQFF. The CDR3 bases are TGTGCCAGCACCCAGGCCGGGACCTACAATGAGCAGTTCTTC. Full variable domain (remainder filled in from reference TRBV2 and TRBJ2-1): EPEVTQTPSHQVTQMGQEVILRCVPISNHLYFYWYRQILGQKVEFLVSFYNNEISEKSEIFDDQFSVERPDGSNFTLKIRSTKLEDSAMYFCASTQAGTYNEQFFGPGTRLTVL.

This rearrangement joins TRBV6-5 to TRBJ2-7; 8 bases are shared with TRBD1. Germline lookup yields CDR1 MNHEY and CDR2 SVGAGI. V lost 6 bases, J lost 0 bases, and 4 bases stayed unmatched. The CDR3 is 14 residues long. In DNA, the CDR3 is TGTGCCAGCAGGACAGGGGCCCACTCCTACGAGCAGTACGTC. As protein: CASRTGAHSYEQYV.

The V and J genes are TRBV10-1 and TRBJ2-1; D is ambiguous. V lost 4 bases and J 2 bases, leaving 9 bases between the germline ends. Germline loops: CDR1 WNHNN, CDR2 SYGVQD (reference sequence). The CDR3 has 14 residues. The DNA of the CDR3 is TGCGCCAGCAGTGGCCCCGGTCCCTACAATGAGCAGTTCTTC. Its protein is CASSGPGPYNEQFF.

This clone was observed a handful of times. The rearrangement uses TRBV19 and TRBJ2-5; D is perhaps TRBD1 (5 bases). The CDR3 spans 15 residues. The V end lost 4 bases, the J end lost 1 base, and 13 bases lay between the germline ends. The germline V gene encodes CDR1 LNHDA and CDR2 SQIVND (reference sequence). For the CDR3, the DNA is TGTGCCAGTAGTAACGGACATATGAGCCAAGAGACCCAGTACTTC. Translating it yields CASSNGHMSQETQYF.

This clone showed up just once. The chain joins TRBV28 to TRBJ2-2, with TRBD2 as a possible D gene (5 bases). Trimming cost V 7 bases and J 3 bases, with 9 bases left between them. This CDR3 comprises 13 residues. Germline CDR1 is MDHEN and CDR2 is SYDVKM. CDR3 coding DNA: TGTGCCAGCACGCGAGCGGACACCGGGGAGCTGTTTTTT. This gives the protein CASTRADTGELFF.

The CDR3 DNA follows: TGTGCCAGCAGCTTGACGGGGACTGGAAACACCATATATTTT. Translated, it gives CASSLTGTGNTIYF. This chain joins TRBV5-4 and TRBJ1-3; no firm D call. The CDR3 sequence is 14 residues long. CDR1 and CDR2 from the germline V gene are SGHNT and YYREEE (reference sequence). V was shortened by 1 base and J by 2 bases, with 7 bases between the two germline ends.

The chain carries TRBV4-2 and TRBJ2-3, with TRBD2 as a possible D gene (6 bases). V was cut by 1 base and J by 3 bases, with 14 bases left in between. The CDR3 covers 16 residues. Germline CDR1 is LGHNA and CDR2 is YNFKEQ. Written as DNA, the CDR3 is TGTGCCAGCAGCCAAGTGACTAGTCGGGGGACAGATACGCAGTATTTT. It codes for CASSQVTSRGTDTQYF.

This clone showed up just once. The chain couples TRBV28 to TRBJ1-6, with D unresolved. Germline V gene lookup returns CDR1 MDHEN and CDR2 SYDVKM. This CDR3 spans 14 amino acids. V lost 6 bases, J lost 6 bases, and 12 bases lay in between. The CDR3 nucleotides are TGTGCCAGCAGCCGGCTAGTACCTAATTCACCCCTCCACTTT. Protein product: CASSRLVPNSPLHF.

The chain employs TRBV2 and TRBJ2-1, with 8 bases matching TRBD1. Germline loops: CDR1 SNHLY, CDR2 FYNNEI. CDR3 size: 12 residues. V was pared by 5 bases and J by 9 bases, with 3 bases of the junction left unmatched. The CDR3 nucleotides are TGTGCCAGCAGTCCAGACAGGGGTGAGCAGTTCTTC. Translated, it gives CASSPDRGEQFF.

CDR3: CATSVHAGGGEETQYF. CDR3 bases: TGTGCCACCAGTGTCCATGCGGGCGGGGGAGAAGAGACCCAGTACTTC. This chain connects TRBV24-1 to TRBJ2-5, with 7 bases identical to TRBD2. The CDR3 is 16 residues long. V dropped 5 bases and J dropped 3; count of bases not matched to a gene: 11. Germline CDR1 reads KGHDR; CDR2 reads SFDVKD.

The chain recombines TRBV5-1 with TRBJ2-1; TRBD2 matches 7 bases. CDR3 size: 18 residues. The V gene's germline CDR1 is SGHRS and CDR2 YFSETQ. J gave up 5 bases and V 0 bases, and 14 bases lay outside the gene matches. This CDR3 is CASSLASRELASNNEQFF. The CDR3 DNA reads as TGCGCCAGCAGCTTGGCCAGCAGGGAACTAGCGTCTAACAATGAGCAGTTCTTC.

The rearrangement uses TRBV2 and TRBJ2-5, with TRBD2 as a possible D gene (7 bases). V was shortened by 3 bases and J by 4 bases, with 15 bases between the two germline ends. Germline CDR1 SNHLY, CDR2 FYNNEI. CDR3 length: 15 residues. In DNA, the CDR3 is TGTGCCAGCAGTGAGGGGAGGGGGGACGGAGAGACCCAGTACTTC. Its protein is CASSEGRGDGETQYF.

This clone was seen only once. J is TRBJ1-3 and V is TRBV11-2; 9 nucleotides align to TRBD1. J was trimmed by 1 base and V by 5 bases; bases with no gene match: 9. CDR3 length: 17 residues. CDR1 and CDR2 from the germline V gene are SGHAT and FQNNGV. The CDR3 region is CASSLAGQGVSGNTIYF. The DNA of the CDR3 is TGTGCCAGCAGCCTAGCGGGACAGGGTGTATCTGGAAACACCATATATTTT.

The V and J genes are TRBV28 and TRBJ1-2; the D gene is possibly TRBD1 (6 bases). V gave up 5 bases and J gave up 7 bases, with 17 bases separating them. From germline, CDR1 is MDHEN and CDR2 SYDVKM. CDR3 size: 14 residues. The CDR3 here is CASSTGRGARGYTF. The CDR3 DNA reads TGTGCCAGCAGTACGGGACGGGGGGCGCGTGGCTACACCTTC.

The chain couples TRBV18 to TRBJ1-6; perhaps TRBD1 as D (5 bases). Germline CDR1 and CDR2: KGHSH and LQKENI. Trimming removed 3 bases from V and 9 bases from J, with 9 bases in between. This CDR3 has 13 residues. As DNA, the CDR3 is TGTGCCAGCTCACCGGCCAGGGCTTCACCCCTCCACTTT. The encoded protein is CASSPARASPLHF.

The chain carries TRBV6-5 and TRBJ1-4; the D is unclear. The CDR3 sequence is 14 residues long. The germline gives CDR1 MNHEY, CDR2 SVGAGI. Trimming removed 7 bases at V and 7 bases at J, with 16 bases between. DNA for the CDR3: TGTGCCAGCACTTTGGTAGGGAGGGTTGAAAAACTGTTTTTT. Translating gives CASTLVGRVEKLFF.

The CDR3 DNA sequence: TGTGCCAGCAGTTCCACTAGCGGCGGCGAGACCCAGTACTTC. Translated, it gives CASSSTSGGETQYF. The chain employs TRBV28 and TRBJ2-5, with 8 bases aligning to TRBD2. The V and J ends lost 4 bases and 5 bases, in that order; junction bases with no gene match: 6. The CDR3 consists of 14 residues. CDR1 and CDR2 from the germline V gene are MDHEN and SYDVKM.